This TCR beta chain was observed in a study of cytomegalovirus exposure and HLA in healthy donors. J lost 0 bases, V lost 6 bases, and 4 bases had no gene match. This CDR3 spans 14 amino acids. Germline V gives CDR1 SGHTA, CDR2 FQGNSA. This clone appeared a single time. Antigen unknown. Study observations and caveats: An observed cluster of highly shared sequence variants was recorded as a likely sequencing artifact. In an earlier analysis, in several hundred donors, most V segments appeared productive either ~90% or ~30% of the time.

The study ran its PCR with 60 Vbeta and 13 Jbeta primers. Data came from immunoSEQ multiplex PCR; TCRdb stores just in-frame clones and leaves some out. This table has 95,000 to 150,000 clones, more than 60% appearing once. The sequenced sample consisted of PBMCs. The genes are TRBV7-2 and TRBJ1-1; the match to TRBD1 covers 7 bases. This receptor was taken from a man aged 30 to 39 in good health and CMV-seronegative. DNA of the CDR3: TGTGCCAGCAGAAACAGGGGCGTGAACACTGAAGCTTTCTTT. This sequence encodes CASRNRGVNTEAFF.